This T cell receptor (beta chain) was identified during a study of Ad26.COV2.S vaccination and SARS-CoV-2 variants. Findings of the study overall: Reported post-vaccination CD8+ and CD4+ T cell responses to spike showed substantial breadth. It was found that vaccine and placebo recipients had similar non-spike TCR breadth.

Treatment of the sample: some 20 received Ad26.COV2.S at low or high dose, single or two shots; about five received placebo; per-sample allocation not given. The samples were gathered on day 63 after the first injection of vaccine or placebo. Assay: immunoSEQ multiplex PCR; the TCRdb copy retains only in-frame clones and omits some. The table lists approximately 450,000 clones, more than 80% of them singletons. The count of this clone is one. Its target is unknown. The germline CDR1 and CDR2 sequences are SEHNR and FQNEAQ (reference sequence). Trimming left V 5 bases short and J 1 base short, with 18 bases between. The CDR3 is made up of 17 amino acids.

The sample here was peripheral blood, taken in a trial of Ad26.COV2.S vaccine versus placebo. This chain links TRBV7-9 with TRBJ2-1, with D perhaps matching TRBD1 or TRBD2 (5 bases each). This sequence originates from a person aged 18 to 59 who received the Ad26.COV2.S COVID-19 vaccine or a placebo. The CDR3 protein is CASSTQPGTASYNEQFF. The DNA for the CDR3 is TGTGCCAGCAGCACCCAACCCGGGACGGCTTCCTACAATGAGCAGTTCTTC.